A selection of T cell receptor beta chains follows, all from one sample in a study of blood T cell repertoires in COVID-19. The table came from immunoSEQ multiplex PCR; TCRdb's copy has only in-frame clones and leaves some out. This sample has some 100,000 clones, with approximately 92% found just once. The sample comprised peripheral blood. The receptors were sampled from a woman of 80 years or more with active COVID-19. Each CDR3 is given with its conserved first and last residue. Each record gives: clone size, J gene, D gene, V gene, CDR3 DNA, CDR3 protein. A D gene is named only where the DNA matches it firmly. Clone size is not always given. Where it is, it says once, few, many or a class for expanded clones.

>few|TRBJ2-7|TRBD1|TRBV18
TGTGCCAGCTCACCAAATCCAGGGGGCTACGAGCAGTACTTC
CASSPNPGGYEQYF
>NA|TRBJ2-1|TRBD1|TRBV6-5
TGTGCCAGCACCGGGACAGGGGATAATGAGCAGTTCTTC
CASTGTGDNEQFF
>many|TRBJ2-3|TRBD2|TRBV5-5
TGTGCCAGCACCCACCCGGGGACCTGGGCGGGAGCAGATACGCAGTATTTT
CASTHPGTWAGADTQYF
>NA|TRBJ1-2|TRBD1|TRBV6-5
TGTGCCAGCAGTTTCTGGACAGGAAACTACACCTTC
CASSFWTGNYTF
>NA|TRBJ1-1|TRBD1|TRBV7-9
TGTGCCAGCAGCGTAACAGGGGGAGGGATTGAAGCTTTCTTT
CASSVTGGGIEAFF
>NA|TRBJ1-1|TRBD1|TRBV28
TGTGCCAGCAGAAACAGGGGGCGTACTGAAGCTTTCTTT
CASRNRGRTEAFF
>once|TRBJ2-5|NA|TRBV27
TGTGCCAGCAGTCCGACCTATCAGGTCCAAGAGACCCAGTACTTC
CASSPTYQVQETQYF
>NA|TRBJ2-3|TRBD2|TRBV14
TGTGCCAGCAGCGAGTATGGCGGGAGAAGGGCAGATACGCAGTATTTT
CASSEYGGRRADTQYF
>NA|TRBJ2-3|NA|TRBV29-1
TGCAGCGTTGAAGATCTACAGGTTGTTGGCAGCACAGATACGCAGTATTTT
CSVEDLQVVGSTDTQYF
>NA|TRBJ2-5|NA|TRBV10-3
TGTGCCATCAGTGTTAGTTTCGGGCGGGACCAAGAGACCCAGTACTTC
CAISVSFGRDQETQYF
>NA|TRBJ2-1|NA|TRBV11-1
TGTGCCAGCAGATCTAATAGGGGGTACAATGAGCAGTTCTTC
CASRSNRGYNEQFF
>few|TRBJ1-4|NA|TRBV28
TGTGCCAGCAGTGCCCCCAGGGTCACTAATGAAAAACTGTTTTTT
CASSAPRVTNEKLFF
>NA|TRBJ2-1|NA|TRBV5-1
TGCGCCAGCAGATTAGCGGAGCACCCCTACAATGAGCAGTTCTTC
CASRLAEHPYNEQFF
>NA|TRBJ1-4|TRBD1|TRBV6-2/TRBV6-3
TGTGCCAGCAGTTCCCCGTCAGGGGGGAATGAAAAACTGTTTTTT
CASSSPSGGNEKLFF
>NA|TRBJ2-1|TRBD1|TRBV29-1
TGCAGCGTCAAGGGACAGGTTCTTGACAATGAGCAGTTCTTC
CSVKGQVLDNEQFF
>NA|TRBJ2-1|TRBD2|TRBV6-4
TGTGCCAGCAGGAAACTAGCGGGTTTCTACAATGAGCAGTTCTTC
CASRKLAGFYNEQFF
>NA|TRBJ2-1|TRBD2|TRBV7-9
TGTGCCAGCAGCCGTAAAGAGCGGGAGGGGTATTTCTTC
CASSRKEREGYFF
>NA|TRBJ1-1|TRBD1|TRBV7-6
TGTGCCAGCAGCTCGGGACAGAGAAACACTGAAGCTTTCTTT
CASSSGQRNTEAFF
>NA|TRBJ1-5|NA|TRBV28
TGTGCCAGCAGTTTAGAGGGAGGGAGCAATCAGCCCCAGCATTTT
CASSLEGGSNQPQHF
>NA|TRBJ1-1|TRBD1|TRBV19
TGTGCCAGTAGCCGGACAGGGGGCTTTGAAGCTTTCTTT
CASSRTGGFEAFF
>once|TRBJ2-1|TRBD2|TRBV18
TGTGCCAGCTCGAAGGGAGGGCGGGGATCCTACAATGAGCAGTTCTTC
CASSKGGRGSYNEQFF
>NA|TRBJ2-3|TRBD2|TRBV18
TGTGCCAGCTCACCATCGCCAGCGGGAGGGGGAGATACGCAGTATTTT
CASSPSPAGGGDTQYF
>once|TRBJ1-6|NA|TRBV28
TGTGCCAGCAGTTTATACCCCCTTCCGACAGCTAATTCACCCCTCCACTTT
CASSLYPLPTANSPLHF
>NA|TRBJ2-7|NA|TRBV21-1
TGTGCCAGCAGCACCAACTACTACGAGCAGTACTTC
CASSTNYYEQYF
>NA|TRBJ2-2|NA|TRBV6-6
TGTGCCAGCAGTTACGGTGGACACTTGAACACCGGGGAGCTGTTTTTT
CASSYGGHLNTGELFF
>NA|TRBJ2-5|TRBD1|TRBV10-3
TGTGCCATCAGCGACAGACAGGGGGAGACCCAGTACTTC
CAISDRQGETQYF
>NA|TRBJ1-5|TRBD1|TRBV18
TGTGCCAGCTCAGACCTAGGGGGCAGCAATCAGCCCCAGCATTTT
CASSDLGGSNQPQHF
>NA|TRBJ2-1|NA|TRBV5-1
TGCGCCAGCAGCTTTTTAGGGGGAAACAATGAGCAGTTCTTC
CASSFLGGNNEQFF
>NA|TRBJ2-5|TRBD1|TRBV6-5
TGTGCCAGCAGCCACAACCCGGGACAGGGAGAAGCCCAGTACTTC
CASSHNPGQGEAQYF
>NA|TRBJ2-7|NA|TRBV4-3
TGCGCCAGCAGCCACCTAGTAGCCGGCTCGGACGAGCAGTACTTC
CASSHLVAGSDEQYF
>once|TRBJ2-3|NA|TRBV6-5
TGTGCCAGCTGTTTCCGTCGGGGTTATACGCAGTATTTT
CASCFRRGYTQYF
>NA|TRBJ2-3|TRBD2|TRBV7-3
TGTGCCAGCAGCCCTGGACTAGGGGGCACAGATACGCAGTATTTT
CASSPGLGGTDTQYF
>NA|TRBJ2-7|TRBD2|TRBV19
TGTGCCAGTAGTCTCCCCGATTTGCGGGAGCCCTACGAGCAGTACTTC
CASSLPDLREPYEQYF
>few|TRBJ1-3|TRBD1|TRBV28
TGTGCCAGCAGTTTGGGGACAGAAGGAAACACCATATATTTT
CASSLGTEGNTIYF
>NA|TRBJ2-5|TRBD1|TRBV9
TGTGCCAGCAGCGCACCATTGCCGGGACAGGGACTCGAGACCCAGTACTTC
CASSAPLPGQGLETQYF
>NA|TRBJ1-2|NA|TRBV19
TGTGCCAGTAGTCTTGTTGACTATGGCTACACCTTC
CASSLVDYGYTF
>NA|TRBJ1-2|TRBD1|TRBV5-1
TGCGCCAGCAGCAGAGAACAGGGGAACTATGGCTACACCTTC
CASSREQGNYGYTF
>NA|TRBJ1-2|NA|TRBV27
TGTGCCAGCAGTCCATGGACAGATCCGAGGGATGGCTACACCTTC
CASSPWTDPRDGYTF
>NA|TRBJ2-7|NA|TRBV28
TGTGCCAGCAGAGGGAGCTCCTACGAGCAGTACTTC
CASRGSSYEQYF
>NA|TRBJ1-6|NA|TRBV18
TGTGCCAGCTCACGCTCAGGGCAGAATTCACCCCTCCACTTT
CASSRSGQNSPLHF
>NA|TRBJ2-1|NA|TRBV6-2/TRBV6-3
TGTGCCAGCAGCCTCGCCGGTTTACAGGGCGATGAGCAGTTCTTC
CASSLAGLQGDEQFF
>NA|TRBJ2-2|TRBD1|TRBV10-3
TGTGCCATCAGTGACACAGGGGACAGGAACACCGGGGAGCTGTTTTTT
CAISDTGDRNTGELFF
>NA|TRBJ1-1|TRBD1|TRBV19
TGTGCCAGTAGCTTGGACAGGGGAACTGAAGCTTTCTTT
CASSLDRGTEAFF
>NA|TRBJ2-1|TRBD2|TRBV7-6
TGTGCCAGCAGCCTGAGGGTAGCGGGAACCACAAATGAGCAGTTCTTC
CASSLRVAGTTNEQFF
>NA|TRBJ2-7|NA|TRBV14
TGTGCCAGCAGCCTACAGGGCTCCTACGAGCAGTACTTC
CASSLQGSYEQYF
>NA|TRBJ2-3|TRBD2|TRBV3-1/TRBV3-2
TGTGCCAGCAGCCCGGGACTAGCGGGAGCAGATACGCAGTATTTT
CASSPGLAGADTQYF
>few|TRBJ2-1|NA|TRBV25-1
TGTGCCAGCAGTGGATATCCCAGCTCCTACAATGAGCAGTTCTTC
CASSGYPSSYNEQFF
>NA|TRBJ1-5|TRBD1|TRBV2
TGTGCCAGCAGTGAAAGTGGGACAGGGGGTTGGCCCCAGCATTTT
CASSESGTGGWPQHF
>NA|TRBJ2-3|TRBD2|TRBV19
TGTGCCAGCTCGACTAGCGGGGAAACAGATACGCAGTATTTT
CASSTSGETDTQYF
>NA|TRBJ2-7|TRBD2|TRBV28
TGTGCCAGCAGATCCGGAGCGGGATACTACGAGCAGTACTTC
CASRSGAGYYEQYF
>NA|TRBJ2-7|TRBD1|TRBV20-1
TGCAGTGCCAGGACAGGGTTTGAGCAGTACTTC
CSARTGFEQYF
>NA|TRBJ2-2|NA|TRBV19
TGTGCCAGTAGTATAGCGGGGAGTCACGGGGAGCTGTTTTTT
CASSIAGSHGELFF
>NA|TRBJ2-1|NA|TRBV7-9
TGTGCCAGCAGCTGGGACTCCTCTGGTGAGCAGTTCTTC
CASSWDSSGEQFF
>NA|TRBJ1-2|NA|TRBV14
TGTGCCAGCAGCCATTTGGACAGAAACGAAAAGGGCTACACCTTC
CASSHLDRNEKGYTF
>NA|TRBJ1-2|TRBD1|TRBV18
TGTGCCAGCTCACCTCAGACAGGGTACTATGGCTACACCTTC
CASSPQTGYYGYTF
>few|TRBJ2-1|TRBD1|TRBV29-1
TGCAGCGCCACCGGGACAGGGGGAGTGAGTGAGCAGTTCTTC
CSATGTGGVSEQFF
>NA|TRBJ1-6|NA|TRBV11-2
TGTGCCAGCAGCTCGCGGACATCGACTGGATGGAATTCACCCCTCCACTTT
CASSSRTSTGWNSPLHF
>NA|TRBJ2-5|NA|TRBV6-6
TGTGCCAGCCGAGTGGGGCCCGTAGCAGAGACCCAGTACTTC
CASRVGPVAETQYF